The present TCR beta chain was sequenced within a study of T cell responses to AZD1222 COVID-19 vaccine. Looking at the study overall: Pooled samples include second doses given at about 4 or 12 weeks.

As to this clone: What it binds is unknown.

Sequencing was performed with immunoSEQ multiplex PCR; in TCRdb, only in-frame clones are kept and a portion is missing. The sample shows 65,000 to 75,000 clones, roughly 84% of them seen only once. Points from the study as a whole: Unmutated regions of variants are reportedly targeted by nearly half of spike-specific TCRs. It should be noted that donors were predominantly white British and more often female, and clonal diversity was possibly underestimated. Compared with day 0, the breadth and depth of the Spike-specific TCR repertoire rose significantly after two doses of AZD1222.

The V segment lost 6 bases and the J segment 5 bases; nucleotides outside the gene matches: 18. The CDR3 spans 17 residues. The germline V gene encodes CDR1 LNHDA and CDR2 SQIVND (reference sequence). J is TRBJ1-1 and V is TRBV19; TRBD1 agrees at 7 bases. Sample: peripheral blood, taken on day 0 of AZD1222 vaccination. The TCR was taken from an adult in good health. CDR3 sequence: CASRTLGIKDRVTEAFF. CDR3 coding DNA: TGTGCCAGTAGAACCCTAGGAATAAAAGACAGGGTAACTGAAGCTTTCTTT.